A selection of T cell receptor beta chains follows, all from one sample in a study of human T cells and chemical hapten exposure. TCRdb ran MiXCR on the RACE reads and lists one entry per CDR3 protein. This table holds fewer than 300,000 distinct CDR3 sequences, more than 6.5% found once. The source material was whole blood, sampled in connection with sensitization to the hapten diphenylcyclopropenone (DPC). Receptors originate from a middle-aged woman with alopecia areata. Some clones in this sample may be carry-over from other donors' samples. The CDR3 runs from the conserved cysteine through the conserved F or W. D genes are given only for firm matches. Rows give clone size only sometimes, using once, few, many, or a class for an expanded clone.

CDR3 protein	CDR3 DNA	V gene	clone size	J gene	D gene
CASSLAGQPPETQYF	TGTGCCAGCAGCTTAGCGGGACAGCCACCGGAGACCCAGTACTTC	TRBV7-2	.	TRBJ2-5	TRBD1
CASSLTDYTEAFF	TGTGCCAGCAGCTTGACAGATTACACTGAAGCTTTCTTT	TRBV5-5	few	TRBJ1-1	.
CSASLYTGELFF	TGCAGTGCTAGTCTTTACACCGGGGAGCTGTTTTTT	TRBV20-1	many	TRBJ2-2	.
CAISGGTGNDQPQHF	TGTGCCATCAGTGGAGGGACAGGGAATGATCAGCCCCAGCATTTT	TRBV10-3	few	TRBJ1-5	TRBD1
CASSYGQPNTEAFF	TGTGCCAGCAGTTATGGACAGCCGAACACTGAAGCTTTCTTT	TRBV3-1	few	TRBJ1-1	.
CASSVATAQSGNTIYF	TGTGCCAGCAGCGTAGCTACAGCCCAATCTGGAAACACCATATATTTT	TRBV9	few	TRBJ1-3	.
CASSPGAVRNIQYF	TGTGCCAGCAGCCCCGGTGCGGTTCGGAACATTCAGTACTTC	TRBV5-6	few	TRBJ2-4	.
CASSLFQGPTDTQYF	TGTGCCAGCAGCTTATTCCAGGGACCCACAGATACGCAGTATTTT	TRBV7-8	.	TRBJ2-3	.
CASRVTGQGSPDTQYF	TGTGCCAGCAGGGTAACTGGACAGGGTTCTCCAGATACGCAGTATTTT	TRBV28	.	TRBJ2-3	TRBD1
CASRSPGQGVGYTF	TGTGCCAGCAGGTCCCCGGGGCAGGGGGTTGGCTACACCTTC	TRBV28	.	TRBJ1-2	TRBD1
CASSQVLTDTQYF	TGCGCCAGCAGCCAAGTACTCACAGATACGCAGTATTTT	TRBV4-3	.	TRBJ2-3	.